The T cell receptor beta chain under discussion was sequenced for a study of T cells in Graves' hyperthyroidism and ophthalmopathy. This CDR3 has 16 amino acids. V gave up 1 base and J gave up 2 bases, with 11 bases separating them. Germline CDR1 reads MDHEN; CDR2 reads SYDVKM. This clonotype was found a few times. From RNA transcripts, TCR beta CDR3 regions were amplified. Carried out on the TCR CDR3, a first-round RT-PCR used the HTBI primer set. TCRdb re-derived calls from the multiplex PCR reads in MiXCR, one entry per CDR3 protein. The sample carries a few hundred thousand distinct CDR3 sequences, roughly 22% recorded once.

The chain employs TRBV28 and TRBJ2-2, with D perhaps TRBD1 or TRBD2 (5 bases each). The sequencing input was blood. This clonotype was sampled from a man aged 30 to 45 with Graves' ophthalmopathy. The chain's CDR3 is CASSLYGTRNTGELFF. The CDR3 region has the DNA TGTGCCAGCAGTTTATATGGGACCCGTAACACCGGGGAGCTGTTTTTT.